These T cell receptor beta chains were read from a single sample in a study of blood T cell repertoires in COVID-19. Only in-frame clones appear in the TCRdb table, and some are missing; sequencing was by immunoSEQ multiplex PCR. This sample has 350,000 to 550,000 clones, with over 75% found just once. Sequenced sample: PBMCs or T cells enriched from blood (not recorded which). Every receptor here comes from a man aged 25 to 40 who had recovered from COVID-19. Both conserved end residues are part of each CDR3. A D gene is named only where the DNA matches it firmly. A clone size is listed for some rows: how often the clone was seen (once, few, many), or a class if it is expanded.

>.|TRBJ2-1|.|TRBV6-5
CASSYSNARGEQFF
TGTGCCAGCAGTTACTCGAACGCGAGAGGTGAGCAGTTCTTC
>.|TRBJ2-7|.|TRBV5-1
CASSSGETGGEQYF
TGCGCCAGCAGCTCCGGGGAGACAGGAGGCGAGCAGTACTTC
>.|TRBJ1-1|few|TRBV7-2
CASSLVGGNTEAFF
TGTGCCAGCAGCTTAGTAGGGGGGAACACTGAAGCTTTCTTT
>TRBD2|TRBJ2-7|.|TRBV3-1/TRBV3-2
CASSHNLGLAGDYEQYF
TGTGCCAGCAGCCATAATTTGGGACTAGCGGGGGATTACGAGCAGTACTTC
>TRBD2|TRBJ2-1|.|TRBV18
CASSPGGDQQFF
TGTGCCAGCTCACCCGGGGGGGATCAGCAGTTCTTC
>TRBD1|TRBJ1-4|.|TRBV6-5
CASRNRGAEKLFF
TGTGCCAGCAGGAACAGGGGGGCTGAAAAACTGTTTTTT
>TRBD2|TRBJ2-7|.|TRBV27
CASSFESGSLDEQYF
TGTGCCAGCAGTTTCGAAAGCGGGAGTCTCGACGAGCAGTACTTC
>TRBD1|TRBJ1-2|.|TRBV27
CASSSWDSSAGYTF
TGTGCCAGCAGTTCGTGGGACAGCTCGGCCGGCTACACCTTC
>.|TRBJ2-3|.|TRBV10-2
CASSEWRLESTDTQYF
TGCGCCAGCAGTGAATGGCGTCTAGAAAGCACAGATACGCAGTATTTT
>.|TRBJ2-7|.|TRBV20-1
CSAAGIEQYF
TGCAGTGCTGCAGGGATCGAGCAGTACTTC
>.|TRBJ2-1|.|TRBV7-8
CASSLGSADNEQFF
TGTGCCAGCAGCTTAGGGAGTGCAGACAATGAGCAGTTCTTC
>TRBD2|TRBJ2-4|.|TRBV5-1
CASSLEGLAGGKNIQYF
TGCGCCAGCAGCTTGGAGGGGCTAGCGGGAGGGAAAAACATTCAGTACTTC
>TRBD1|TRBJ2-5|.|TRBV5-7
CASSLAWTGGIETQYF
TGTGCCAGCAGCTTGGCATGGACAGGAGGAATTGAGACCCAGTACTTC
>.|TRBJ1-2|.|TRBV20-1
CSASRGNYGYTF
TGCAGTGCTAGTAGGGGGAACTATGGCTACACCTTC
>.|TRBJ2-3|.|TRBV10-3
CAIKRTGGEVADTQYF
TGTGCCATCAAGAGGACAGGAGGGGAAGTCGCAGATACGCAGTATTTT
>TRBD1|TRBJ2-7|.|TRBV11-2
CASSGRDRGYEQYF
TGTGCCAGCAGCGGACGGGACAGGGGCTACGAGCAGTACTTC
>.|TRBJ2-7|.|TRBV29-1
CSVDASPYEQYF
TGCAGCGTTGATGCCAGTCCCTACGAGCAGTACTTC
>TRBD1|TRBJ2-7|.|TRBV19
CASSFGQGWAYEQYF
TGTGCCAGTAGTTTCGGACAGGGCTGGGCCTACGAGCAGTACTTC
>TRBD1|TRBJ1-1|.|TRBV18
CASSPGTGGSNTEAFF
TGTGCCAGCTCACCAGGGACAGGGGGCAGTAACACTGAAGCTTTCTTT
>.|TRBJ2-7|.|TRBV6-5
CASSPKTYEQYF
TGTGCCAGCTCCCCTAAAACCTACGAGCAGTACTTC
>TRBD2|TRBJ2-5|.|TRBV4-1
CASSQALDSSLAGTETQYF
TGCGCCAGCAGCCAAGCGTTGGACAGTTCACTAGCGGGGACGGAGACCCAGTACTTC
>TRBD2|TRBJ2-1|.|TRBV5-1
CASSPREGLANEQFF
TGCGCCAGCAGCCCTCGGGAGGGACTCGCCAATGAGCAGTTCTTC
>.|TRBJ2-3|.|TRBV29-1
CSVAGAGTDTQYF
TGCAGCGTTGCTGGGGCCGGAACAGATACGCAGTATTTT
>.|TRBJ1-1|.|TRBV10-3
CAISEPPRAPAFF
TGTGCCATCAGTGAGCCCCCGAGGGCTCCAGCTTTCTTT
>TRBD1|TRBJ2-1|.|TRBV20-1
CSARGQGTFF
TGCAGTGCCCGGGGACAGGGGACGTTCTTC
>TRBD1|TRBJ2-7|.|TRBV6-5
CASSIGQGGYYEQYF
TGTGCCAGCAGTATAGGACAGGGCGGGTACTACGAGCAGTACTTC
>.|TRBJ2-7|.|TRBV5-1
CASSLGQPKHEQYF
TGCGCCAGCAGCTTGGGACAGCCTAAACACGAGCAGTACTTC
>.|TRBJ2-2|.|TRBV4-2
CASSGEVGTGELFF
TGTGCCAGCAGCGGAGAGGTTGGAACCGGGGAGCTGTTTTTT
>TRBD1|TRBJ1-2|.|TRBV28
CASSHGQGPYGYTF
TGTGCCAGCAGCCATGGACAGGGACCCTATGGCTACACCTTC
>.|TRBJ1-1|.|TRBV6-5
CASSGGRGNTEAFF
TGTGCCAGCAGCGGCGGACGGGGGAACACTGAAGCTTTCTTT
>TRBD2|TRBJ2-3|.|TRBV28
CASSFPLAGLTDTQYF
TGTGCCAGCAGTTTCCCACTAGCGGGACTCACAGATACGCAGTATTTT
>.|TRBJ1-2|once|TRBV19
CASSSPAGDTEGGYTF
TGTGCCAGTAGTTCACCGGCGGGGGACACGGAGGGTGGCTACACCTTC
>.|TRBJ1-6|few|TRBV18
CASSPNPPGGANSPLHF
TGTGCCAGCTCACCCAACCCACCGGGAGGGGCCAATTCACCCCTCCACTTT
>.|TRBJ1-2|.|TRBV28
CASSSPGRGYGYTF
TGTGCCAGCAGTTCCCCGGGAAGAGGCTATGGCTACACCTTC
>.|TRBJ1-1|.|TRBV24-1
CATSDPTQGAFF
TGTGCCACCAGTGATCCGACCCAGGGGGCTTTCTTT
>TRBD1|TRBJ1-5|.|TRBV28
CASSLPTGVNQPQHF
TGTGCCAGCAGTTTGCCTACAGGGGTCAATCAGCCCCAGCATTTT
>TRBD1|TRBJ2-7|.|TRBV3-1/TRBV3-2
CASSLGQGSYEQYF
TGTGCCAGCAGCCTTGGACAGGGGAGCTACGAGCAGTACTTC
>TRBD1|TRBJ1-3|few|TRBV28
CASSTPTGTGNTIYF
TGTGCCAGCAGTACTCCGACAGGGACTGGAAACACCATATATTTT
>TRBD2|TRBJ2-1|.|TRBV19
CASSILAGVSYNEQFF
TGTGCCAGTAGTATACTAGCGGGGGTCTCCTACAATGAGCAGTTCTTC
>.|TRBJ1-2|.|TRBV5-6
CASSPLPEEHGYTF
TGTGCCAGCAGCCCCTTACCAGAGGAACATGGCTACACCTTC
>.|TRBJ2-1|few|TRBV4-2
CASTGSSYNEQFF
TGTGCCAGCACTGGGAGCTCCTACAATGAGCAGTTCTTC
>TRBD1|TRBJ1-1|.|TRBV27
CASNRQGQNTEAFF
TGTGCCAGCAATCGACAGGGCCAGAACACTGAAGCTTTCTTT
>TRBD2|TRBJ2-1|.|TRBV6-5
CASSSPSGKVFF
TGTGCCAGCAGCTCGCCTAGCGGGAAGGTGTTCTTC